This TCR beta chain was documented in a study of T-cell reconstitution after alpha-beta-depleted transplantation in children. The study, taken as a whole, reports: Surviving recipient T cells and intrathymic progenitors accounted for some patients' high TCRbeta diversity at day 60. Reportedly, alpha-beta T cells present about two months post-transplant originated from several hundred expanded clones of graft origin.

This clonotype occurred many times. What it binds is not known. Molecular barcoding with unique molecular identifiers was used for the TCRbeta library. Via MiXCR, TCRdb re-called the PCR reads, giving one row per CDR3 protein. The data show 65,000 to 70,000 distinct CDR3 sequences, with just under 5% seen just once and 18% held by the top ten. This material consisted of PBMCs, mostly from graft donor cells, taken 180 days after TCRalphabeta/CD19-depleted stem cell transplant. The sequence was obtained from a boy in the first two years of life who had a stem cell transplant for acute myeloid leukemia, so the T cells may come from the graft donor.

The CDR3 protein is CSVSQGSPYEQYF. The CDR3 DNA sequence: TGCAGCGTGTCACAGGGAAGCCCCTACGAGCAGTACTTC. V usage is TRBV29-1 and J usage is TRBJ2-7; tentative D call: TRBD1 (6 bases). The V and J ends lost 6 bases and 2 bases respectively, with 14 bases between them. Germline CDR1 SQVTM, CDR2 ANQGSEA. This CDR3 spans 13 amino acids.